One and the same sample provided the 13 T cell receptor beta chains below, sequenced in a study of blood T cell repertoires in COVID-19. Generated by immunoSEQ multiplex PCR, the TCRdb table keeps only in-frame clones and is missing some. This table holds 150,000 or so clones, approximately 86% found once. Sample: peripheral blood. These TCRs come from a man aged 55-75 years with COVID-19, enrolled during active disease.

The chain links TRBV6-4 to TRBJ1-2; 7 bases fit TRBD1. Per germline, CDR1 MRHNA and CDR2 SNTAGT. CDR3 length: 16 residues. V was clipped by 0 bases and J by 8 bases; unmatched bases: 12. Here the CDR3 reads CASSDSSTGSGGGYTF. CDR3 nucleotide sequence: TGTGCCAGCAGTGACTCCTCGACAGGGAGCGGCGGAGGCTACACCTTC.

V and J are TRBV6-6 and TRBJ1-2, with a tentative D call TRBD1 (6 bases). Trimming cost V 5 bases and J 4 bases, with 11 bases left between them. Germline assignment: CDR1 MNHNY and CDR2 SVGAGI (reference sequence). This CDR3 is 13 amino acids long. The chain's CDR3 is CASSPQGGYGYTF. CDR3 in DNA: TGTGCCAGCAGTCCACAGGGCGGCTATGGCTACACCTTC.

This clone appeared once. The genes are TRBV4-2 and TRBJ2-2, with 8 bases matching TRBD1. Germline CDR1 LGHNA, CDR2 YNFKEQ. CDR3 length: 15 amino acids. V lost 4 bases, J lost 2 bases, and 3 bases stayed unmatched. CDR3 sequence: CASSRGTGNTGELFF. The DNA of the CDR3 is TGTGCCAGCAGCCGAGGGACAGGTAACACCGGGGAGCTGTTTTTT.

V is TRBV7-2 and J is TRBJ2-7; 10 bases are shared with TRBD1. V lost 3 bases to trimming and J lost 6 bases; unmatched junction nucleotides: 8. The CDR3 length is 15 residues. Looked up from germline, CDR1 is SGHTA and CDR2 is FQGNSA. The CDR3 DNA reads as TGTGCCAGCAGCTTCACCGGGACAGGGGTGGGCGAGCAGTACTTC. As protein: CASSFTGTGVGEQYF.

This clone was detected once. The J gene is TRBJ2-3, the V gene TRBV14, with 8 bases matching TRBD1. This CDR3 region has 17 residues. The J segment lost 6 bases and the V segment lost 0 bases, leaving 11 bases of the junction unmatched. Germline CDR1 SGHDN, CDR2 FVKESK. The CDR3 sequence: CASSQENPGQVADTQYF. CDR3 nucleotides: TGTGCCAGCAGCCAAGAAAACCCGGGACAGGTCGCTGATACGCAGTATTTT.

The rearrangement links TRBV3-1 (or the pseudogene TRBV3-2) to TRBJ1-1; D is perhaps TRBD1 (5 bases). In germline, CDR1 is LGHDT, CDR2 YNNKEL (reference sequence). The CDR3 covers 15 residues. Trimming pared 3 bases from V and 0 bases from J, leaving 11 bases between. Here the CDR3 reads CASSHSDKMNTEAFF. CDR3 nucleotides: TGTGCCAGCAGCCATTCGGACAAAATGAACACTGAAGCTTTCTTT.

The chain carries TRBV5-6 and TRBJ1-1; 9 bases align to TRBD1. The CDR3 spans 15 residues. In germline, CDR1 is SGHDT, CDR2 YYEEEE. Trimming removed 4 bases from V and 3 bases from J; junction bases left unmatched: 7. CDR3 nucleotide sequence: TGTGCCAGCAGCCCATCCGGGACAGGGCACACTGAAGCTTTCTTT. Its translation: CASSPSGTGHTEAFF.

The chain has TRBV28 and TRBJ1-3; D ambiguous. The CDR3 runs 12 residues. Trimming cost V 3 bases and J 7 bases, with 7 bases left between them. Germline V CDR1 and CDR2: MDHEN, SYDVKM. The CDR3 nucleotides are TGTGCCAGCAGTTTCTACTCGAACACCATATATTTT. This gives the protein CASSFYSNTIYF.

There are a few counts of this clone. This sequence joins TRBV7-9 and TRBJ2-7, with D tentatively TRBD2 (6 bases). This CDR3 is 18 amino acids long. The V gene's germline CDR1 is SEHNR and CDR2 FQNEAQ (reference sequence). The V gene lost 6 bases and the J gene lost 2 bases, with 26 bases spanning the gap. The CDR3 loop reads CASRPNLRGTEPTYEQYF. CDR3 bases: TGTGCCAGCAGACCTAACCTCCGCGGGACGGAACCAACCTACGAGCAGTACTTC.

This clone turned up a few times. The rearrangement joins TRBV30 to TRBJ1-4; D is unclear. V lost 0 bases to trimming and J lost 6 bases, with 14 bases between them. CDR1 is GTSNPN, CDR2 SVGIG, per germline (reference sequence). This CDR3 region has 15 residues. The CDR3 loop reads CAWSVLSAADEKLFF. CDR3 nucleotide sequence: TGTGCCTGGAGTGTATTGTCCGCAGCGGATGAAAAACTGTTTTTT.

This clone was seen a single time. The CDR3 sequence is CASSQAGVGETQYF. The DNA for the CDR3 is TGCGCCAGCAGCCAAGCCGGAGTAGGAGAGACCCAGTACTTC. The V call is TRBV4-3, the J call TRBJ2-5; no clear D. The CDR3 extends over 14 amino acids. The V end lost 1 base, the J end lost 4 bases, and 10 bases lay between the germline ends. Germline assignment: CDR1 LGHNA and CDR2 YSLEER.

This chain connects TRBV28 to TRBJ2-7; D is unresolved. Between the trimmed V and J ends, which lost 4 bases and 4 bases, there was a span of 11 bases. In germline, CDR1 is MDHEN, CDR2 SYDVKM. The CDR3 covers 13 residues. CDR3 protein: CASSWPGVYEQYF. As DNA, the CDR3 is TGTGCCAGCAGTTGGCCCGGAGTTTACGAGCAGTACTTC.

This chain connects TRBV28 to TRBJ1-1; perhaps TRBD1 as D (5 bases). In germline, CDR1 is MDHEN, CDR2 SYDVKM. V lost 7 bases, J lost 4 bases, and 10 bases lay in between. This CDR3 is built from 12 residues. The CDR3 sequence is CASKGVPTEAFF. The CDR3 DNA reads TGTGCCAGCAAAGGGGTTCCCACTGAAGCTTTCTTT. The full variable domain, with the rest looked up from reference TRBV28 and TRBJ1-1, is DVKVTQSSRYLVKRTGEKVFLECVQDMDHENMFWYRQDPGLGLRLIYFSYDVKMKEKGDIPEGYSVSREKKERFSLILESASTNQTSMYLCASKGVPTEAFFGQGTRLTVV.